This is a list of T cell receptor beta chains from one sample in a study of regulatory T cells in long-lasting Graves disease. Using its own MiXCR run on the multiplex PCR reads, TCRdb lists one record per CDR3 protein. The sample contains 400,000 to 550,000 distinct CDR3 sequences, about 17% of which appear only once. This sample also appeared in a second study, on T cells in Graves' hyperthyroidism and ophthalmopathy.

The source material was peripheral blood mononuclear cells (PBMCs), sampled at new diagnosis, from a patient treated with antithyroid drugs. The source is a woman aged 30 to 39 with Graves disease. Both conserved end residues are part of each CDR3. The D gene is left open where the match is weak. Size is omitted from some rows. Given values are once, few, many or a class for expanded clones.

j_call,v_call,clone_size,cdr3_length,d_call,cdr3_aa,cdr3_nt
TRBJ1-1,TRBV12-5,few,15,-,CASGSGEGVNTEAFF,TGTGCTAGTGGTTCGGGTGAGGGGGTAAACACTGAAGCTTTCTTT
TRBJ2-1,TRBV13,many,15,TRBD1,CASRPTAQGYNEQFF,TGTGCCAGCAGACCTACCGCACAGGGGTACAATGAGCAGTTCTTC
TRBJ1-3,TRBV7-9,-,15,-,CASSFARGSGNTIYF,TGTGCCAGCAGCTTCGCCCGGGGCTCTGGAAACACCATATATTTT
TRBJ2-7,TRBV20-1,few,15,TRBD2,CSAERGTSGSGEQYF,TGCAGTGCTGAGAGAGGGACTAGCGGGAGCGGCGAGCAGTACTTC
TRBJ2-2,TRBV7-8,-,17,TRBD2,CASSSGRLAGKVGELFF,TGTGCCAGCAGCTCCGGCCGACTAGCGGGAAAGGTCGGGGAGCTGTTTTTT
TRBJ2-5,TRBV28,-,15,TRBD2,CASSFIGTRGLTQYF,TGTGCCAGCAGTTTCATAGGGACTAGGGGACTGACCCAGTACTTC
TRBJ1-2,TRBV6-2/TRBV6-3,many,14,-,CASSSRTFNYGYTF,TGTGCCAGCAGTTCGAGGACCTTTAACTATGGCTACACCTTC
TRBJ1-6,TRBV9,many,15,-,CASSVGAGENSPLHF,TGTGCCAGCAGCGTAGGAGCAGGGGAAAATTCACCCCTCCACTTT
TRBJ2-1,TRBV15,few,14,-,CATSRERLSNEQFF,TGTGCCACCAGCAGAGAAAGGCTCTCAAATGAGCAGTTCTTC
TRBJ2-5,TRBV6-1,-,15,TRBD2,CASSRLAGTQETQYF,TGTGCCAGCAGTAGACTAGCGGGGACCCAAGAGACCCAGTACTTC
TRBJ2-1,TRBV11-2,-,17,TRBD2,CASSFSTSGRARNEQFF,TGTGCCAGCAGCTTTTCCACTAGCGGGAGGGCCCGCAATGAGCAGTTCTTC
TRBJ2-2,TRBV12-5,-,16,TRBD2,CASATLAGGLTGELFF,TGTGCTAGTGCGACGCTAGCGGGAGGTTTGACCGGGGAGCTGTTTTTT
TRBJ2-1,TRBV24-1,many,16,-,CATSGGVGSSYNEQFF,TGTGCCACCAGTGGGGGGGTCGGAAGCTCCTACAATGAGCAGTTCTTC
TRBJ2-3,TRBV19,few,15,TRBD2,CASSIRGTSADTQYF,TGTGCCAGTAGTATAAGGGGGACTAGCGCAGATACGCAGTATTTT
TRBJ2-5,TRBV29-1,many,17,TRBD2,CSVDGTSGKSPQETQYF,TGCAGCGTAGACGGGACTAGCGGAAAGTCCCCCCAAGAGACCCAGTACTTC
TRBJ2-7,TRBV9,-,14,-,CASSVAGKSYEQYF,TGTGCCAGCAGCGTAGCGGGAAAGTCCTACGAGCAGTACTTC
TRBJ2-7,TRBV10-3,many,13,-,CAISDNRAYEQYF,TGTGCCATCAGTGACAACAGGGCCTACGAGCAGTACTTC
TRBJ2-5,TRBV2,many,16,TRBD2,CASSPGTSAQKETQYF,TGTGCCAGCAGTCCTGGGACTAGCGCGCAAAAAGAGACCCAGTACTTC
TRBJ1-2,TRBV7-2,many,14,-,CASSRQQGDWGYTF,TGTGCCAGCAGCCGTCAACAGGGTGATTGGGGCTACACCTTC
TRBJ2-7,TRBV10-3,few,13,-,CAIGRDFIYEQYF,TGTGCCATCGGCCGGGACTTTATCTACGAGCAGTACTTC
TRBJ2-4,TRBV6-1,few,16,-,CASSTPPPQAKNIQYF,TGTGCCAGCAGTACCCCTCCCCCGCAAGCCAAAAACATTCAGTACTTC
TRBJ2-1,TRBV6-5,many,18,TRBD2,CASSYSPLSRGRAREQFF,TGTGCCAGCAGTTACTCTCCGCTATCGCGCGGGAGGGCAAGAGAGCAGTTCTTC
TRBJ2-1,TRBV13,-,16,TRBD2,CASSSSRTSGNNEQFF,TGTGCCAGCAGCTCCAGTCGGACTAGCGGTAACAATGAGCAGTTCTTC
TRBJ1-2,TRBV4-1,-,16,-,CASSQFTVTANYGYTF,TGCGCCAGCAGCCAATTCACAGTAACAGCTAACTATGGCTACACCTTC
TRBJ1-2,TRBV28,-,15,TRBD1,CASRGQSDRNYGYTF,TGTGCCAGCAGGGGACAGAGTGATCGTAACTATGGCTACACCTTC
TRBJ2-3,TRBV4-2,few,15,-,CASSLRARGTDTQYF,TGTGCCAGCAGCCTCCGGGCGAGGGGAACAGATACGCAGTATTTT
TRBJ2-1,TRBV6-2/TRBV6-3,many,19,-,CASSYPVREQRASYNEQFF,TGTGCCAGCAGTTACCCCGTTAGGGAACAGCGGGCTTCCTACAATGAGCAGTTCTTC
TRBJ2-3,TRBV7-7,-,15,-,CASSRLGSGTDTQYF,TGTGCTAGCAGCCGACTAGGTTCAGGCACAGATACGCAGTATTTT
TRBJ2-1,TRBV4-3,-,16,TRBD2,CASSLRGSGTYNEQFF,TGCGCCAGCAGCCTCCGGGGTAGCGGGACCTACAATGAGCAGTTCTTC
TRBJ2-3,TRBV19,-,14,-,CASSRLSSGDTQYF,TGTGCCAGTAGTAGGCTTAGCTCCGGTGATACGCAGTATTTT
TRBJ2-1,TRBV2,many,13,-,CACTREQYNEQFF,TGTGCCTGCACACGGGAGCAATACAATGAGCAGTTCTTC
TRBJ2-7,TRBV6-9,many,15,-,CASSYWGDSTYEQYF,TGTGCCAGCAGTTACTGGGGTGACAGCACCTACGAGCAGTACTTC
TRBJ1-5,TRBV28,many,12,-,CASSNSIKPQHF,TGTGCCAGCAGCAATTCGATTAAGCCCCAGCATTTT
TRBJ2-7,TRBV5-1,-,17,TRBD2,CASSLAPSSGSSYEQYF,TGCGCCAGCAGCTTGGCCCCTTCTAGCGGGAGCTCCTACGAGCAGTACTTC
TRBJ2-1,TRBV7-2,once,14,-,CASSFGAMGNEQFF,TGTGCCAGCAGCTTCGGTGCGATGGGTAATGAGCAGTTCTTC
TRBJ1-1,TRBV7-9,-,17,-,CASSRTQLRTENTEAFF,TGTGCCAGCAGCCGTACCCAACTGAGGACGGAAAACACTGAAGCTTTCTTT
TRBJ2-1,TRBV20-1,few,16,TRBD2,CSATAGGRGSYNEQFF,TGCAGTGCTACGGCCGGCGGGAGGGGGTCCTACAATGAGCAGTTCTTC
TRBJ2-6,TRBV2,many,18,TRBD1,CASSDAGQGATGANVLTF,TGTGCCAGCAGTGATGCGGGACAGGGGGCAACCGGGGCCAACGTCCTGACTTTC
TRBJ2-2,TRBV3-1,many,13,-,CASSGSQTGELFF,TGTGCCAGCAGTGGATCACAGACCGGGGAGCTGTTTTTT
TRBJ2-7,TRBV4-1,-,15,TRBD2,CASSQAAREDHEQYF,TGCGCCAGCAGCCAAGCTGCGCGGGAGGACCACGAGCAGTACTTC
TRBJ2-2,TRBV9,few,19,-,CASSVAQGSRGRNTGELFF,TGTGCCAGCAGCGTAGCTCAAGGTTCGCGGGGAAGAAACACCGGGGAGCTGTTTTTT
TRBJ2-5,TRBV20-1,once,11,-,CSQTGQETQYF,TGCAGCCAGACAGGTCAAGAGACCCAGTACTTC
TRBJ2-3,TRBV7-9,many,15,TRBD2,CASRPSGTGTDTQYF,TGTGCCAGCAGACCTAGCGGGACCGGCACAGATACGCAGTATTTT
TRBJ1-4,TRBV6-5,many,16,-,CASSYSMRQLNEKLFF,TGTGCCAGCAGTTACTCGATGCGGCAGTTAAATGAAAAACTGTTTTTT
TRBJ2-1,TRBV11-3,many,15,TRBD2,CASSLGGRARNEQFF,TGTGCCAGCAGCTTAGGCGGGAGGGCGAGGAATGAGCAGTTCTTC
TRBJ2-7,TRBV19,-,14,TRBD2,CASRRAGPSYEQYF,TGTGCCAGTAGGCGAGCGGGACCCTCCTACGAGCAGTACTTC
TRBJ2-1,TRBV20-1,many,15,TRBD2,CSATSGTSGYNEQFF,TGCAGTGCTACCTCCGGGACTAGCGGCTACAATGAGCAGTTCTTC
TRBJ2-1,TRBV24-1,many,15,-,CATSDLGTAYNEQFF,TGTGCCACCAGTGACCTCGGGACTGCCTACAATGAGCAGTTCTTC
TRBJ2-5,TRBV6-1,-,14,TRBD2,CASSHGGARETQYF,TGTGCCAGCAGTCACGGGGGGGCACGGGAGACCCAGTACTTC
TRBJ1-1,TRBV7-9,few,14,-,CASSTRTANTEAFF,TGTGCCAGCAGCACCCGGACAGCGAACACTGAAGCTTTCTTT
TRBJ2-1,TRBV5-1,many,16,TRBD1,CASSRRSGTGASEQFF,TGCGCCAGCAGCAGACGATCCGGGACAGGGGCAAGTGAGCAGTTCTTC
TRBJ2-1,TRBV11-3,many,15,-,CASSKRSSRYNEQFF,TGTGCCAGCAGTAAAAGGTCTAGCCGATACAATGAGCAGTTCTTC
TRBJ1-1,TRBV6-1,many,14,TRBD1,CASSAGTANTEAFF,TGTGCCAGCAGCGCCGGGACAGCCAACACTGAAGCTTTCTTT
TRBJ1-1,TRBV19,many,13,-,CASSIRVNTEAFF,TGTGCCAGTAGTATCCGGGTGAACACTGAAGCTTTCTTT
TRBJ2-3,TRBV6-5,-,17,TRBD2,CASSYSSGSDSTDTQYF,TGTGCCAGCAGTTACTCTAGCGGGAGCGATAGCACAGATACGCAGTATTTT
TRBJ1-5,TRBV20-1,-,15,-,CSARDRKAVNQLQHF,TGCAGTGCTAGAGATCGGAAGGCGGTAAATCAGCTCCAGCATTTT
TRBJ1-2,TRBV7-2,few,12,TRBD1,CARIHQGEGYTF,TGTGCCAGAATTCACCAGGGGGAGGGCTACACCTTC
TRBJ2-7,TRBV7-6,few,12,-,CASLNLGGEQYF,TGTGCCAGTCTCAACCTGGGGGGTGAGCAGTACTTC